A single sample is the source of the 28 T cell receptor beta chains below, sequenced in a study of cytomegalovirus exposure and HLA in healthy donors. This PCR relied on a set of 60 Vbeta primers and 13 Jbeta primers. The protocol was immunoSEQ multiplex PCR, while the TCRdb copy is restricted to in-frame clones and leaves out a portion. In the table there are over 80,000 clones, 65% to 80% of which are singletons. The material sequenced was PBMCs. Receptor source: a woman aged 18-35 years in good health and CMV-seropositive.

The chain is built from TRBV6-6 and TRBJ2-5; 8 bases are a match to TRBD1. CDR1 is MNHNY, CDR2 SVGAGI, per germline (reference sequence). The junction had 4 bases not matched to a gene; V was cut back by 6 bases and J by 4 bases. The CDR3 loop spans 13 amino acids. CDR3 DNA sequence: TGTGCCAGCAGGACAGGGGAAGGAGAGACCCAGTACTTC. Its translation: CASRTGEGETQYF.

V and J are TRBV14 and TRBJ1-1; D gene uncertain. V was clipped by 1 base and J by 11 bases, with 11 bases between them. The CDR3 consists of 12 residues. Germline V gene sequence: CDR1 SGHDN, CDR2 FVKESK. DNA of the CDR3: TGTGCCAGCAGCCAAGTTCGTGCGAGGGCTTTCTTT. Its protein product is CASSQVRARAFF.

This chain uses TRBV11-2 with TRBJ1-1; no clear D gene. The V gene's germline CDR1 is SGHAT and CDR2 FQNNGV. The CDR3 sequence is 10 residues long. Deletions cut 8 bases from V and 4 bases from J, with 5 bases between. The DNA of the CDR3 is TGTGCCAGCTCCGGCACTGAAGCTTTCTTT. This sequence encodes CASSGTEAFF.

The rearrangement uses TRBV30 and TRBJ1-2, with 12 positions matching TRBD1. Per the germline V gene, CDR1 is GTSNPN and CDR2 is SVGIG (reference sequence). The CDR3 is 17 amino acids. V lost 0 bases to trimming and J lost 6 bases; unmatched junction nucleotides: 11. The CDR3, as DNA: TGTGCCTGGAGTGTACGGTTTGGGACAGGGGGCGGGGATGGCTACACCTTC. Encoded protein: CAWSVRFGTGGGDGYTF.

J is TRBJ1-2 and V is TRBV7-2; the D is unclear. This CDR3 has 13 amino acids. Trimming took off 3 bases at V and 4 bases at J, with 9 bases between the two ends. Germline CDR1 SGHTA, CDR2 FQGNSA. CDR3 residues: CASSFFGGYGYTF. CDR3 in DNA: TGTGCCAGCAGCTTCTTTGGAGGCTATGGCTACACCTTC. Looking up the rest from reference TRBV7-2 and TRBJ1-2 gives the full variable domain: GAGVSQSPSNKVTEKGKDVELRCDPISGHTALYWYRQSLGQGLEFLIYFQGNSAPDKSGLPSDRFSAERTGGSVSTLTIQRTQQEDSAVYLCASSFFGGYGYTFGSGTRLTVV.

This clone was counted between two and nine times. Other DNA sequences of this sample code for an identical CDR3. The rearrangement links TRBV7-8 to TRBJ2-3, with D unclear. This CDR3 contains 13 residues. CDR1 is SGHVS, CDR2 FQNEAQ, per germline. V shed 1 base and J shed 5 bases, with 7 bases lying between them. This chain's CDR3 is CASSLDARDTQYF. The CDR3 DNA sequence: TGTGCCAGCAGCTTAGATGCCAGAGATACGCAGTATTTT.

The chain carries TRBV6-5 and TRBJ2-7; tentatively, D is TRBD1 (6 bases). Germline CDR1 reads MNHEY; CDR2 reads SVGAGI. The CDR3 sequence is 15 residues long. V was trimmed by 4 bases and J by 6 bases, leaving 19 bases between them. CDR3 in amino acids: CASSSGEQGNSEQYF. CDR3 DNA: TGTGCCAGCAGTTCCGGGGAACAGGGTAACAGCGAGCAGTACTTC.

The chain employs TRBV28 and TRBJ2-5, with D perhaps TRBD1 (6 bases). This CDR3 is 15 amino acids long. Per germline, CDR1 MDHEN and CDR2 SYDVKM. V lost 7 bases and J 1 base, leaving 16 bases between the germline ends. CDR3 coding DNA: TGTGCCAGCACCCGCCTGCAGGGGACCCAAGAGACCCAGTACTTC. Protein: CASTRLQGTQETQYF.

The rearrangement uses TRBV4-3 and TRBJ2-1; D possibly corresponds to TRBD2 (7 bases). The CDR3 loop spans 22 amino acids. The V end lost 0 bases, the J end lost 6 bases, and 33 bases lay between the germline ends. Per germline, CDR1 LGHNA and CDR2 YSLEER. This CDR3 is CASSQDRGRPQFTSGGPNEQFF. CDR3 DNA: TGCGCCAGCAGCCAAGATCGTGGCAGGCCCCAATTTACGTCGGGGGGCCCCAATGAGCAGTTCTTC.

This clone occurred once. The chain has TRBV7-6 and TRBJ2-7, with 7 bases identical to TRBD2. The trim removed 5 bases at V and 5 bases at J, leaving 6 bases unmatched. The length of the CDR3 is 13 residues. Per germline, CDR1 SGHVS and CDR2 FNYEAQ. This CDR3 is CASSRDYPNEQYF. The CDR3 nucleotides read TGTGCCAGCAGCCGGGACTATCCCAACGAGCAGTACTTC.

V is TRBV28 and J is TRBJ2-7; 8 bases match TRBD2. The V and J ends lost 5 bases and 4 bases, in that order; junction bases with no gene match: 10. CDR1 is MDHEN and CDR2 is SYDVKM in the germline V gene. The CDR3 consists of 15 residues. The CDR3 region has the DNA TGTGCCAGCAGTACCGCCGGGACTAGTGAATACGAGCAGTACTTC. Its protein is CASSTAGTSEYEQYF. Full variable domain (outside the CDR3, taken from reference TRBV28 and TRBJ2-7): DVKVTQSSRYLVKRTGEKVFLECVQDMDHENMFWYRQDPGLGLRLIYFSYDVKMKEKGDIPEGYSVSREKKERFSLILESASTNQTSMYLCASSTAGTSEYEQYFGPGTRLTVT.

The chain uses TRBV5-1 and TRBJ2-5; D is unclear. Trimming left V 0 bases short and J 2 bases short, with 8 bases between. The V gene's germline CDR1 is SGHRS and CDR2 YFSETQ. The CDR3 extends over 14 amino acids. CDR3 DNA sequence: TGCGCCAGCAGCTTGGGTTGGAGACAAGAGACCCAGTACTTC. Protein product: CASSLGWRQETQYF.

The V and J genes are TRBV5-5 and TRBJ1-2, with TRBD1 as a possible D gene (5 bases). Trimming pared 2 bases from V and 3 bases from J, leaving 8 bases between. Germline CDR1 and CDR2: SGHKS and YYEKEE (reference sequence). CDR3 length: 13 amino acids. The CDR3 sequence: CASSFGGDYGYTF. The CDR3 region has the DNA TGTGCCAGCAGCTTCGGGGGAGACTATGGCTACACCTTC.

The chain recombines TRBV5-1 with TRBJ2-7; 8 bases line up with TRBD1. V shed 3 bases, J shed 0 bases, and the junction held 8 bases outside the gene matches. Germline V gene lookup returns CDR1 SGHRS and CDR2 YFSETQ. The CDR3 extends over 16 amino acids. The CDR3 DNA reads TGCGCCAGCAGCTCTGACAGGGGCCGGAGCTCCTACGAGCAGTACTTC. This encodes CASSSDRGRSSYEQYF.

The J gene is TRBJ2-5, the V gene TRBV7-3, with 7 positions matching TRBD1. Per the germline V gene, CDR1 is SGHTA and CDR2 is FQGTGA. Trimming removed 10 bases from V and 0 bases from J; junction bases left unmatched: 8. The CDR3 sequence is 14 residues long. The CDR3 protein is CAISRDSNQETQYF. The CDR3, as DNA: TGTGCCATTTCCCGGGACAGCAACCAAGAGACCCAGTACTTC.

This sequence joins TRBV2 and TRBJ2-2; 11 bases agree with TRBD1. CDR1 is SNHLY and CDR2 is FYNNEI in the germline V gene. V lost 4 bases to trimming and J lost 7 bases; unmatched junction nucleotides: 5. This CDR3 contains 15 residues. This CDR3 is CASSVGTGGIGELFF. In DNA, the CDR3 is TGTGCCAGCAGTGTAGGGACAGGGGGGATCGGGGAGCTGTTTTTT.

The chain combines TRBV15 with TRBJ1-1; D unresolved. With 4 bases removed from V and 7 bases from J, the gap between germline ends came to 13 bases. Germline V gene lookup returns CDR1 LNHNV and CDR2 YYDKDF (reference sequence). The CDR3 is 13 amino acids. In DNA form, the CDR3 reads TGTGCCACCAGCAATACAGACCTATTTGAAGCTTTCTTT. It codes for CATSNTDLFEAFF.

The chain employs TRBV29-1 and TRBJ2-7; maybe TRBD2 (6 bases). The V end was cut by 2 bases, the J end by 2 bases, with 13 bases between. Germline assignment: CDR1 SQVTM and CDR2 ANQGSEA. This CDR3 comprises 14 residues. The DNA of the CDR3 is TGCAGCGTTGAACTGCGGGGCAGTACCTACGAGCAGTACTTC. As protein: CSVELRGSTYEQYF.

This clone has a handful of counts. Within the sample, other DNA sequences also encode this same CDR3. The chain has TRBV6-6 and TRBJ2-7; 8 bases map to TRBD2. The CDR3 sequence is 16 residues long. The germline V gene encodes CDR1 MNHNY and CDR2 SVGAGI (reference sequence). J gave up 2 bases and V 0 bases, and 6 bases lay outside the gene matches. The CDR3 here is CASSYSIRGGAYEQYF. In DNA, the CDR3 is TGTGCCAGCAGTTACTCAATCCGGGGGGGAGCCTACGAGCAGTACTTC.

The CDR3 loop is CASSPPVLQTQYF. DNA of the CDR3: TGTGCCAGCAGCCCTCCGGTCCTACAGACCCAGTACTTC. This chain uses TRBV7-2 with TRBJ2-5; D uncertain. The CDR3 is 13 amino acids. The ends were cut back, 5 bases at V and 6 bases at J, with 13 bases in the middle. Germline V gene lookup returns CDR1 SGHTA and CDR2 FQGNSA.

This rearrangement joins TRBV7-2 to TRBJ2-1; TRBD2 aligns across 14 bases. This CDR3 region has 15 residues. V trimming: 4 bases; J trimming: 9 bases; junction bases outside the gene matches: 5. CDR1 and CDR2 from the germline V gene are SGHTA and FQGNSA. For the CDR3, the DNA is TGTGCCAGCAGCTGGGGACTAGCGGGGGCTGGTGAGCAGTTCTTC. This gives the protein CASSWGLAGAGEQFF.

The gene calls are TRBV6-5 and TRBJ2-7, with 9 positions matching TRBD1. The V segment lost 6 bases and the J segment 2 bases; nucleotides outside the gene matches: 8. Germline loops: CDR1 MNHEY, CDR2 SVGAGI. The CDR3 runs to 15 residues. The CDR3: CASRPGTGKTYEQYF. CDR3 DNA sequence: TGTGCCAGCAGGCCCGGGACAGGGAAAACCTACGAGCAGTACTTC.

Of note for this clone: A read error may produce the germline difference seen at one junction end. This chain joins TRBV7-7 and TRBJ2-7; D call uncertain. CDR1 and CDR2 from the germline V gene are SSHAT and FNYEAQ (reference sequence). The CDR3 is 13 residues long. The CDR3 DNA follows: TGTGCTAGCAGCTTAGCCCAGGACTACGAGCAGTACTTC. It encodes CASSLAQDYEQYF.

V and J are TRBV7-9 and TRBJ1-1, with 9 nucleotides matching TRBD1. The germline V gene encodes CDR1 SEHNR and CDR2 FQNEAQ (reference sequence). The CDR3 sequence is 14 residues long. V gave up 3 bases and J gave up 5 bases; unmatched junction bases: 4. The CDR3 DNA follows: TGTGCCAGCAGCTTTGGACAGGGGTATACTGAAGCTTTCTTT. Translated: CASSFGQGYTEAFF.

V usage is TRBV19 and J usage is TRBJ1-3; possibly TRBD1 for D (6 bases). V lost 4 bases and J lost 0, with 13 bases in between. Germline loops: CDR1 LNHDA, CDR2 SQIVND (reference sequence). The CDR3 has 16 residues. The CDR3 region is CASSTRGGLSGNTIYF. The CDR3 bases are TGTGCCAGTAGTACGAGGGGGGGACTCTCTGGAAACACCATATATTTT.

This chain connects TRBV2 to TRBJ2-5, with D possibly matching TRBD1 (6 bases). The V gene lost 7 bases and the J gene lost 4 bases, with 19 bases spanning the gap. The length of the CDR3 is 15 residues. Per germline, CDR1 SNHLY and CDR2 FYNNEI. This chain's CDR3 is CASTPTGEVRETQYF. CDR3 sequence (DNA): TGTGCCAGCACCCCGACAGGAGAAGTAAGAGAGACCCAGTACTTC.

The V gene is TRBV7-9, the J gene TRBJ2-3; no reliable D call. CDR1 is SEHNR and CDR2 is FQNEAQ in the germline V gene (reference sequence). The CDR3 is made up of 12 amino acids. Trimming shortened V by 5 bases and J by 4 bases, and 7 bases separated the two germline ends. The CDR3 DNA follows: TGTGCCAGCAGCCCCCTCTCAGATACGCAGTATTTT. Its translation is CASSPLSDTQYF.

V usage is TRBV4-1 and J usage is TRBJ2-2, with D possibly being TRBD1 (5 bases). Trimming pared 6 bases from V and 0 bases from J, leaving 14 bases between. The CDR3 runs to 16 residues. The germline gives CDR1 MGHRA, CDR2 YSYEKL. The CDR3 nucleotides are TGCGCCAGCAGTCTACAGACAGTAGCGAACACCGGGGAGCTGTTTTTT. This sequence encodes CASSLQTVANTGELFF.